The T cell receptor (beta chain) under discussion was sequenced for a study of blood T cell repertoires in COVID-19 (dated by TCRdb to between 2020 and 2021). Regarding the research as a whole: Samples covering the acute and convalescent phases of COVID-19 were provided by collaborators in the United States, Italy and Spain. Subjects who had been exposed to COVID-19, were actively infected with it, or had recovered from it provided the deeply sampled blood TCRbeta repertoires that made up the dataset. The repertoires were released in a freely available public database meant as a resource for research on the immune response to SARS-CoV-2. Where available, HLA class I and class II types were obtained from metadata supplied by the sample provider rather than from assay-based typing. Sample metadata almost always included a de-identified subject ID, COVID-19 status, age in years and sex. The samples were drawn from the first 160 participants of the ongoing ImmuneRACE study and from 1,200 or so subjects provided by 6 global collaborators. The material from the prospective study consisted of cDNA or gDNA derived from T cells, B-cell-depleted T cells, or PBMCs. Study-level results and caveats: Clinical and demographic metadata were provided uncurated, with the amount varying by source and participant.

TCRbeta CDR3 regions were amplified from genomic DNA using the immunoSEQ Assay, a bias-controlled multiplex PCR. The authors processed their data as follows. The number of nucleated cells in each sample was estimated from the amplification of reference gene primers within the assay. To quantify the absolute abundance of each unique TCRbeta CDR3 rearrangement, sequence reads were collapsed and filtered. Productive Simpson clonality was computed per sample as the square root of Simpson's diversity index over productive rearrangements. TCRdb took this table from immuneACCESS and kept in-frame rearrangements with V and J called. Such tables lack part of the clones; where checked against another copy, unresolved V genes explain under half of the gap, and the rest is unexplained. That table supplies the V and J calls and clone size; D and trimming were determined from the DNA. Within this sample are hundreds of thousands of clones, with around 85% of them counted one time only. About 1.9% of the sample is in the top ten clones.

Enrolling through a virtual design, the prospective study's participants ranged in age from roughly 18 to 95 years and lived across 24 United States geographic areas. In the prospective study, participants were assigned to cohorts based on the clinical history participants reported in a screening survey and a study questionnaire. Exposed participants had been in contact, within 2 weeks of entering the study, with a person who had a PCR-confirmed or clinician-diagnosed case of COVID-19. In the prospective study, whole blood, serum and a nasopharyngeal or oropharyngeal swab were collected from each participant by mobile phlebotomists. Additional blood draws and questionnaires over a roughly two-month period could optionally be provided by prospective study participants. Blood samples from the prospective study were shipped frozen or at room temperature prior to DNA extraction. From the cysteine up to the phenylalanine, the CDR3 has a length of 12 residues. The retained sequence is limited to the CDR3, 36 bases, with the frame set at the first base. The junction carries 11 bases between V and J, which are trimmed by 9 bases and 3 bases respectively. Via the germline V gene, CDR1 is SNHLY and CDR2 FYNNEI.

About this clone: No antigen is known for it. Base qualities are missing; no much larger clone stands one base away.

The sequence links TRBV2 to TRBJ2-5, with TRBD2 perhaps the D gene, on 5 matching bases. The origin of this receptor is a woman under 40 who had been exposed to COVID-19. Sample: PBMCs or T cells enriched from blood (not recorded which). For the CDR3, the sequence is CARGSTEETQYF. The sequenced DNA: TGTGCCAGAGGGAGTACCGAAGAGACCCAGTACTTC. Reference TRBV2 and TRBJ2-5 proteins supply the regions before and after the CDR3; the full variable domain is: EPEVTQTPSHQVTQMGQEVILRCVPISNHLYFYWYRQILGQKVEFLVSFYNNEISEKSEIFDDQFSVERPDGSNFTLKIRSTKLEDSAMYFCARGSTEETQYFGPGTRLLVL.